This TCR beta chain was documented in a study of blood T cell repertoires in COVID-19. Per the original methods: Reference gene primer amplification gave nucleated cell count estimates. Method: immunoSEQ multiplex PCR; TCRdb's copy keeps in-frame clones and lacks some. Clonal size and the V and J genes are those of that table, whereas D and trimming came from the DNA. The sample consists of under 300,000 clones, just under 85% of them appearing once. Cohort assignment relied on participant-reported clinical history. Recovered Cohort 3 donors showed two negative PCRs, clearance, or symptom resolution. Germline V gene data show CDR1 as WNHNN and CDR2 as SYGVQD (reference sequence). Trimming removed 0 bases at V and 8 bases at J, with 13 bases between. There are 14 residues in the CDR3.

Source material: PBMCs or T cells enriched from blood (not recorded which). This clonotype was sampled from a man aged 40-55 years who had recovered from COVID-19. This chain connects TRBV10-1 to TRBJ1-2; possibly TRBD1 for D (5 bases). DNA for the CDR3: TGCGCCAGCAGTGAGTCGAGCAGGGTGGGCGGCTACACCTTC. As protein: CASSESSRVGGYTF.